Below are 16 T cell receptor beta chains sequenced from a single sample in a study of monozygotic twins with inflammatory bowel disease (dated by TCRdb to the late 2010s). Preparation of the library involved 5' RACE. The sequencer was an Illumina HiSeq 2500. After the reads were reprocessed by TCRdb, one entry was made per CDR3 protein sequence, with no DNA. The table of this sample itemizes about 300,000 distinct CDR3 sequences. The ten top clones hold approximately 5.4% of the sample. Sequencing input: blood. These receptors originate from a human donor with ulcerative colitis or Crohn's disease, or a healthy co-twin of an affected twin (not recorded which).

The chain joins TRBV2 to TRBJ1-2; TCRdb selects TRBD1, and the lack of DNA leaves this call unchecked. Germline V lookup: CDR1 SNHLY, CDR2 FYNNEI. This CDR3 contains 14 residues. The CDR3 reads CASNRGAPNYGYTF.

The chain joins TRBV2 to TRBJ1-5. The CDR3 is 13 amino acids. The V gene's germline CDR1 is SNHLY and CDR2 FYNNEI. The CDR3 here is CASSGGRSQPQHF.

This chain links TRBV7-8 with TRBJ2-4; checking the TCRdb D call of TRBD2 is not possible without DNA. CDR1 is SGHVS, CDR2 FQNEAQ, per germline. The CDR3 is made up of 18 amino acids. The CDR3 reads CASSLATSGEGAKNIQYF.

This CDR3 is CASSLRGGSNQPQHF. The chain employs TRBV5-8 and TRBJ1-5; without DNA, the TCRdb call of TRBD1 cannot be checked. Germline V gene lookup returns CDR1 SGHTS and CDR2 YDEGEE. The CDR3 runs 15 residues.

The CDR3 loop is CASSVDQPQHF. The rearrangement joins TRBV25-1 to TRBJ1-5. The CDR3 totals 11 residues. Per the germline V gene, CDR1 is MGHDK and CDR2 is SYGVNS.

The rearrangement links TRBV29-1 to TRBJ2-4; no DNA is available, so the TRBD1 call from TCRdb remains unchecked. This CDR3 region has 13 residues. In germline, CDR1 is SQVTM, CDR2 ANQGSEA. The CDR3 is CSGQGQGMNIQYF.

The chain employs TRBV28 and TRBJ2-7; no DNA is available, so the TRBD1 call from TCRdb remains unchecked. There are 15 residues in the CDR3. Germline loops: CDR1 MDHEN, CDR2 SYDVKM. CDR3 sequence: CASSMGTVSSYEQYF.

This rearrangement joins TRBV28 to TRBJ1-4; the TRBD1 assignment by TCRdb is unverifiable without DNA. Germline loops: CDR1 MDHEN, CDR2 SYDVKM. The CDR3 loop spans 15 amino acids. The CDR3 sequence: CASSRPTGGNEKLFF.

J is TRBJ1-1 and V is TRBV28; TCRdb designates TRBD1, a call that cannot be tested without DNA. The CDR3 is 12 residues long. The germline V gene has CDR1 MDHEN and CDR2 SYDVKM. The CDR3 spells CASRQGVTEAFF.

This sequence joins TRBV5-4 and TRBJ2-7; TCRdb picks TRBD1, but there is no DNA to check that call. CDR1 SGHNT and CDR2 YYREEE come from the germline V gene (reference sequence). This CDR3 has 13 amino acids. CDR3 region: CASSLAVRGEQYF. Based on the CDR3 plus reference TRBV5-4 and TRBJ2-7, the full variable domain is ETGVTQSPTHLIKTRGQQVTLRCSSQSGHNTVSWYQQALGQGPQFIFQYYREEENGRGNFPPRFSGLQFPNYSSELNVNALELDDSALYLCASSLAVRGEQYFGPGTRLTVT.

This chain links TRBV27 with TRBJ2-7; checking the TCRdb D call of TRBD1 is not possible without DNA. CDR3 length equals 13 residues. The V gene's germline CDR1 is MNHEY and CDR2 SMNVEV (reference sequence). The CDR3 protein is CASSSHQGYEQYF.

The chain joins TRBV4-3 to TRBJ2-3; TCRdb proposes TRBD1, but this gene call is untestable without DNA. The length of the CDR3 is 16 residues. Germline loops: CDR1 LGHNA, CDR2 YSLEER. The chain's CDR3 is CASSQHHRASTDTQYF.

This chain links TRBV6-1 with TRBJ2-1; TCRdb reports TRBD2, a call that lacks DNA to check it against. The CDR3 runs to 15 residues. Germline lookup yields CDR1 MNHNS and CDR2 SASEGT. The CDR3 region is CASGQGSVGLNEQFF.

This chain joins TRBV18 and TRBJ1-2; TCRdb calls TRBD1, which cannot be checked without DNA. The germline V gene has CDR1 KGHSH and CDR2 LQKENI. This CDR3 region has 14 residues. The CDR3 protein is CASSMGQGFYGYTF.

This rearrangement joins TRBV20-1 to TRBJ2-5; no DNA is available, so the TRBD1 call from TCRdb remains unchecked. In germline, CDR1 is DFQATT, CDR2 SNEGSKA (reference sequence). The CDR3 contains 15 residues. CDR3 protein: CSAGLPRQARETQYF.

V is TRBV24-1 and J is TRBJ2-7; the D call from TCRdb, TRBD1, cannot be confirmed without DNA. CDR3 length: 13 amino acids. Germline CDR1 reads KGHDR; CDR2 reads SFDVKD. The CDR3 region is CATSETGGYEQYF.